These T cell receptor beta chains were read from a single sample in a study of blood T cell repertoires in COVID-19. Measured with immunoSEQ multiplex PCR; TCRdb has only the in-frame clones, and not every one. The table includes about 130,000 clones, about 90% detected once. Sequenced: peripheral blood. Source of these receptors: a man between 45 and 60 years old with active COVID-19. The CDR3 runs from the conserved cysteine through the conserved F or W. The D gene is left open where the match is weak. Clone size, where shown, is once, few, many, or a class for clones that have expanded.

v_gene	abundance	d_gene	j_gene	CDR3aa	CDR3nt
TRBV3-1/TRBV3-2	once	.	TRBJ1-1	CASSQGWSDLRKAFF	TGTGCCAGCAGCCAAGGGTGGTCAGACTTAAGAAAAGCTTTCTTT
TRBV19	.	TRBD1	TRBJ2-7	CASSMRVGTGEYEQYF	TGTGCCAGTAGTATGAGGGTTGGGACAGGGGAATACGAGCAGTACTTC
TRBV10-3	.	TRBD1	TRBJ2-7	CAISEGQGYEQYF	TGTGCCATCAGCGAGGGACAGGGCTACGAGCAGTACTTC
TRBV6-5	.	TRBD1	TRBJ2-3	CASSRTGQDTQYF	TGTGCCAGCAGTCGGACAGGGCAAGATACGCAGTATTTT
TRBV9	.	.	TRBJ1-4	CASSVATGGEKLFF	TGTGCCAGCAGCGTAGCCACGGGGGGTGAAAAACTGTTTTTT
TRBV2	.	.	TRBJ2-5	CASRRDTSRQTQYF	TGTGCCAGCAGGAGAGACACTAGTCGACAGACCCAGTACTTC
TRBV18	.	.	TRBJ1-6	CASSPEGSPLHF	TGTGCCAGCTCACCAGAGGGATCACCCCTCCACTTT
TRBV6-2/TRBV6-3	.	.	TRBJ2-7	CASSVQKTDEQYF	TGTGCCAGCAGTGTCCAAAAGACAGACGAGCAGTACTTC
TRBV7-2	.	.	TRBJ1-1	CASSPLRENTEAFF	TGTGCCAGCAGCCCCCTCCGGGAGAACACTGAAGCTTTCTTT
TRBV7-8	.	TRBD1	TRBJ1-5	CASSLDGQGRQPQHF	TGTGCCAGCAGCTTAGACGGACAGGGGCGTCAGCCCCAGCATTTT
TRBV11-2	.	.	TRBJ1-6	CASSLGRPNSPLHF	TGTGCCAGCAGCTTAGGCAGGCCCAATTCACCCCTCCACTTT
TRBV6-1	.	.	TRBJ1-2	CASSEGVATNYGYTF	TGTGCCAGCAGTGAAGGGGTAGCTACTAACTATGGCTACACCTTC
TRBV7-2	few	.	TRBJ1-5	CASAGAVNQPQHF	TGTGCCAGCGCGGGGGCAGTCAATCAGCCCCAGCATTTT
TRBV7-9	.	TRBD1	TRBJ2-7	CASSSTGGEQYF	TGTGCCAGCAGCTCGACAGGGGGCGAGCAGTACTTC
TRBV6-5	.	TRBD2	TRBJ2-1	CASSYSGGSYNEQFF	TGTGCCAGCAGTTATAGCGGGGGCTCCTACAATGAGCAGTTCTTC
TRBV15	.	TRBD1	TRBJ2-6	CATSARQGPGANVLTF	TGTGCCACCAGCGCAAGACAGGGCCCCGGGGCCAACGTCCTGACTTTC
TRBV2	.	.	TRBJ2-5	CASSGPTGWETQYF	TGTGCCAGCAGTGGCCCGACAGGATGGGAGACCCAGTACTTC
TRBV2	.	.	TRBJ2-2	CASSEQGYTGELFF	TGTGCCAGCAGTGAACAGGGTTACACCGGGGAGCTGTTTTTT
TRBV2	.	.	TRBJ2-5	CASSEALPGQETQYF	TGTGCCAGCAGTGAAGCGCTTCCGGGACAAGAGACCCAGTACTTC
TRBV6-5	.	.	TRBJ2-2	CASRKPSLGGELFF	TGTGCCAGCAGAAAGCCTAGCTTAGGCGGGGAGCTGTTTTTT
TRBV29-1	.	.	TRBJ1-1	CSVEPRRGDVAFF	TGCAGCGTTGAACCCCGGCGGGGGGACGTAGCTTTCTTT
TRBV6-4	.	TRBD1	TRBJ1-1	CASSSDRGTEAFF	TGTGCCAGCAGTTCGGACAGGGGCACTGAAGCTTTCTTT
TRBV29-1	.	.	TRBJ1-1	CSVSQKLDTEAFF	TGCAGCGTCTCACAGAAGCTGGACACTGAAGCTTTCTTT
TRBV6-6	.	.	TRBJ1-1	CASSPGQGRTEAFF	TGTGCCAGCAGCCCCGGGCAGGGGCGGACTGAAGCTTTCTTT
TRBV11-2	.	.	TRBJ2-2	CASSLARYQTGELFF	TGTGCCAGCAGTCTAGCCCGATACCAGACCGGGGAGCTGTTTTTT
TRBV7-9	.	.	TRBJ1-1	CASSLKSRGHEAFF	TGTGCCAGCAGCTTAAAATCCAGGGGTCATGAAGCTTTCTTT
TRBV25-1	.	TRBD2	TRBJ2-3	CASPLETSGFGDTQYF	TGTGCCAGCCCTCTCGAGACTAGCGGGTTTGGAGATACGCAGTATTTT
TRBV14	many	.	TRBJ1-6	CASSQESQGRSPLHF	TGTGCCAGCAGCCAAGAGTCACAGGGAAGGTCACCCCTCCACTTT
TRBV4-2	.	TRBD1	TRBJ2-7	CASSQDRGYEQYF	TGTGCCAGCAGCCAGGACAGGGGCTACGAGCAGTACTTC
TRBV19	.	TRBD1	TRBJ1-2	CASSTRQGQTNYGYTF	TGTGCCAGTAGTACAAGACAGGGTCAAACTAACTATGGCTACACCTTC
TRBV19	few	.	TRBJ1-5	CASSTPGGQSQPQHF	TGTGCCAGTAGTACCCCCGGGGGGCAGAGTCAGCCCCAGCATTTT
TRBV7-2	.	.	TRBJ2-4	CASSAGQLIAKNIQYF	TGTGCCAGCAGCGCCGGACAGCTCATAGCCAAAAACATTCAGTACTTC
TRBV18	.	.	TRBJ1-2	CASSRRGDLDGYTF	TGTGCCAGCTCAAGGAGGGGCGACCTCGATGGCTACACCTTC
TRBV19	.	.	TRBJ2-6	CASHEGGSGANVLTF	TGTGCCAGCCACGAGGGAGGTTCTGGGGCCAACGTCCTGACTTTC
TRBV11-2	.	.	TRBJ1-1	CASSLDVNTEAFF	TGTGCCAGCAGCTTAGATGTAAACACTGAAGCTTTCTTT
TRBV5-1	.	TRBD1	TRBJ1-1	CASSLVGQGNTEAFF	TGCGCCAGCAGCTTGGTAGGACAGGGGAACACTGAAGCTTTCTTT
TRBV7-9	few	TRBD1	TRBJ1-2	CASSSRQGTYGYTF	TGTGCCAGCAGCTCCCGACAGGGGACCTATGGCTACACCTTC
TRBV5-4	.	.	TRBJ1-2	CASSPDTNYGYTF	TGTGCCAGCAGCCCGGACACTAACTATGGCTACACCTTC
TRBV4-1	.	.	TRBJ2-2	CASSQVPGPGELFF	TGCGCCAGCAGCCAAGTCCCAGGGCCCGGGGAGCTGTTTTTT
TRBV14	.	TRBD1	TRBJ2-2	CASSQYPPGQIFAGELFF	TGTGCCAGCAGCCAATATCCCCCGGGACAGATCTTCGCCGGGGAGCTGTTTTTT
TRBV10-3	.	TRBD2	TRBJ2-3	CAISNRDYAQYF	TGTGCCATCAGTAACCGGGACTATGCGCAGTATTTT
TRBV5-6	.	TRBD2	TRBJ2-3	CASSPRAGGPGDTQYF	TGTGCCAGCAGCCCAAGAGCGGGGGGGCCCGGAGATACGCAGTATTTT
TRBV29-1	.	TRBD1	TRBJ1-2	CSVSTGSYGYTF	TGCAGCGTGTCGACAGGGTCTTACGGCTACACCTTC
TRBV29-1	once	.	TRBJ2-5	CSVGPQGRGETQYF	TGCAGCGTTGGCCCCCAGGGGCGCGGGGAGACCCAGTACTTC
TRBV6-5	.	.	TRBJ2-7	CASSYRDRRYEQYF	TGTGCCAGCAGTTATCGTGACAGGCGTTACGAGCAGTACTTC
TRBV12-3/TRBV12-4	.	.	TRBJ2-1	CASSLARIAQFF	TGTGCCAGCAGTTTAGCGCGAATAGCGCAGTTCTTC
TRBV5-1	.	.	TRBJ2-1	CASRVSGSYNEQFF	TGCGCCAGCAGGGTATCGGGCTCCTACAATGAGCAGTTCTTC
TRBV4-2	.	.	TRBJ2-1	CASSQARNSYNEQFF	TGTGCCAGCAGCCAAGCGCGGAACTCCTACAATGAGCAGTTCTTC
TRBV6-6	once	TRBD1	TRBJ1-1	CASSKGTGEPFF	TGTGCCAGCAGCAAGGGGACAGGGGAGCCTTTCTTT
TRBV7-2	.	.	TRBJ1-5	CASSLWGGRDNQPQHF	TGTGCCAGCAGCTTATGGGGGGGCCGTGATAATCAGCCCCAGCATTTT
TRBV6-2/TRBV6-3	.	TRBD1	TRBJ1-1	CASSRQGARTEAFF	TGTGCCAGCAGTCGACAGGGGGCGCGCACTGAAGCTTTCTTT
TRBV28	few	.	TRBJ1-2	CASSLQGGYGYTF	TGTGCCAGCAGTTTACAGGGCGGCTATGGCTACACCTTC
TRBV6-1	few	TRBD1	TRBJ1-5	CASSEGTGGSSQPQHF	TGTGCCAGCAGCGAAGGGACAGGGGGGTCATCGCAGCCCCAGCATTTT
TRBV7-9	few	TRBD1	TRBJ1-2	CASSAPGQGVRGYTF	TGTGCCAGCAGCGCCCCGGGACAGGGAGTTCGAGGCTACACCTTC
TRBV15	.	.	TRBJ2-1	CATSRDGIYNEQFF	TGTGCCACCAGCAGAGACGGGATATACAATGAGCAGTTCTTC
TRBV7-8	.	TRBD1	TRBJ2-5	CASSSRTGRQETQYF	TGTGCCAGCAGCTCCCGGACAGGCCGACAAGAGACCCAGTACTTC
TRBV3-1/TRBV3-2	once	.	TRBJ1-1	CASSQGRDNLEAFF	TGTGCCAGCAGCCAAGGCCGGGACAATCTTGAAGCTTTCTTT
TRBV9	.	.	TRBJ2-6	CASSVDDRIISGANVLTF	TGTGCCAGCAGCGTAGATGACAGGATAATCTCTGGGGCCAACGTCCTGACTTTC
TRBV7-2	.	TRBD2	TRBJ2-5	CASNRGGGGETQYF	TGTGCCAGCAACCGCGGGGGGGGAGGAGAGACCCAGTACTTC